This passage covers 22 T cell receptor beta chains from one sample sequenced in a study of beta chain features in type 1 diabetes. Their recognized antigens are unknown. Every isolated RNA sample was fully reverse transcribed, so sequencing captured expressed TCRB transcripts. Clones were sequenced by immunoSEQ multiplex PCR, and TCRdb holds only the in-frame ones, with some missing. The sample lists roughly 150,000 clones; around 8% were seen once. Study-wide results and limits: Shorter TCRB CDR3s, moderately but significantly so, were found in Type 1 diabetes patients in all four CD4+ subsets.

The sample was central memory CD4+ T cells from blood. The receptors come from a woman aged 35 to 49 with type 1 diabetes.

This clone has more than one count but fewer than ten. The chain carries TRBV28 and TRBJ2-7; 8 bases fit TRBD2. This CDR3 has 12 residues. Germline assignment: CDR1 MDHEN and CDR2 SYDVKM. The trim removed 2 bases at V and 6 bases at J, leaving 0 bases unmatched. The CDR3 reads CASSLTSGEQYF. CDR3 bases: TGTGCCAGCAGTTTAACTAGCGGCGAGCAGTACTTC.

This clone showed up just a few times. J is TRBJ2-3 and V is TRBV5-6; the D is unclear. V lost 0 bases, J lost 2 bases, and 7 bases lay in between. The CDR3 is made up of 14 amino acids. Germline V gene lookup returns CDR1 SGHDT and CDR2 YYEEEE. CDR3: CASSLGLLTDTQYF. As DNA, the CDR3 is TGTGCCAGCAGCTTGGGACTCCTCACAGATACGCAGTATTTT.

This chain connects TRBV2 to TRBJ1-4; TRBD1 might be the D (6 bases). The V end was cut by 8 bases, the J end by 4 bases, with 11 bases between. The germline V gene encodes CDR1 SNHLY and CDR2 FYNNEI. This CDR3 has 13 residues. The CDR3 nucleotides are TGTGCCAGCGTCAGGGGCCATAATGAAAAACTGTTTTTT. This codes for CASVRGHNEKLFF.

This clone was seen only a few times. The V call is TRBV2, the J call TRBJ2-1; the D gene is possibly TRBD2 (6 bases). Deletions cut 7 bases from V and 6 bases from J, with 13 bases between. The CDR3 runs to 13 residues. Germline V CDR1 and CDR2: SNHLY, FYNNEI. The CDR3 reads CASNREQFNEQFF. Here the CDR3 DNA reads TGTGCCAGCAACCGGGAGCAGTTCAATGAGCAGTTCTTC.

This sequence joins TRBV28 and TRBJ1-5; 10 bases align to TRBD1. The CDR3 runs 16 residues. Unmatched junction bases numbered 13, after V lost 7 bases and J lost 7 bases. Germline loops: CDR1 MDHEN, CDR2 SYDVKM. As DNA, the CDR3 is TGTGCCAGCACTCCAGGGGGGGGGACAGGGGACCAGCCCCAGCATTTT. Protein: CASTPGGGTGDQPQHF.

V usage is TRBV7-9 and J usage is TRBJ1-2; D call uncertain. The germline V and J ends were trimmed by 4 bases and 8 bases, with 14 bases remaining between them. Germline V gene lookup returns CDR1 SEHNR and CDR2 FQNEAQ (reference sequence). This CDR3 region has 13 residues. The CDR3 reads CASSSSRMEGYTF. The CDR3 nucleotides read TGTGCCAGCAGCTCCTCCCGGATGGAGGGCTACACCTTC.

Only a few counts were recorded for this clone. The chain carries TRBV27 and TRBJ1-1; no reliable D call. Germline CDR1 is MNHEY and CDR2 is SMNVEV (reference sequence). This CDR3 contains 13 residues. Trimming removed 4 bases from V and 3 bases from J, with 9 bases in between. The CDR3 bases are TGTGCCAGCAGTTCGTGGAGGGACACTGAAGCTTTCTTT. Translating it yields CASSSWRDTEAFF.

This clone came up a few times. The genes are TRBV18 and TRBJ1-5; TRBD1 agrees at 9 bases. CDR3 length equals 15 residues. Germline assignment: CDR1 KGHSH and CDR2 LQKENI. Losses at the gene ends were 5 bases for V and 6 bases for J; bases not matched to a gene: 8. The CDR3, as DNA: TGTGCCAGCTCAGGCGGGACAGGGATATCTCAGCCCCAGCATTTT. Its protein is CASSGGTGISQPQHF.

This chain uses TRBV4-3 with TRBJ2-2; D might be TRBD1 (6 bases). Germline V gene sequence: CDR1 LGHNA, CDR2 YSLEER. The CDR3 totals 16 residues. V was trimmed by 0 bases and J by 7 bases, leaving 15 bases between them. CDR3 loop: CASSQDGQAGVGELFF. DNA of the CDR3: TGCGCCAGCAGCCAAGATGGTCAGGCAGGGGTCGGGGAGCTGTTTTTT.

J is TRBJ2-2 and V is TRBV29-1; the match to TRBD1 covers 7 bases. CDR1 is SQVTM, CDR2 ANQGSEA, per germline. This CDR3 is 14 amino acids long. The trim removed 6 bases at V and 5 bases at J, leaving 9 bases unmatched. The CDR3 DNA reads TGCAGCGTGGCCGGGACAGACTTTACCGGGGAGCTGTTTTTT. It codes for CSVAGTDFTGELFF.

This chain joins TRBV27 and TRBJ1-2; D unclear. V shed 4 bases and J shed 5 bases, with 5 bases lying between them. Germline V gene lookup returns CDR1 MNHEY and CDR2 SMNVEV (reference sequence). This CDR3 has 11 amino acids. CDR3 DNA: TGTGCCAGCAGTTCGGGGTATGGCTACACCTTC. Its translation is CASSSGYGYTF.

This clone occurred a few times. The J gene is TRBJ2-1, the V gene TRBV5-6; a possible D gene is TRBD2 (6 bases). This CDR3 is 15 amino acids long. The ends were cut back, 2 bases at V and 7 bases at J, with 16 bases in the middle. CDR1 is SGHDT, CDR2 YYEEEE, per germline. The CDR3 region is CASSFFGSWGNEQFF. In nucleotides, the CDR3 is TGTGCCAGCAGCTTTTTCGGGAGCTGGGGGAATGAGCAGTTCTTC.

This rearrangement joins TRBV5-1 to TRBJ1-2; D is undetermined. CDR1 is SGHRS, CDR2 YFSETQ, per germline. V was pared by 0 bases and J by 5 bases, with 8 bases between. The CDR3 is 13 amino acids. The chain's CDR3 is CASSLGEWYGYTF. CDR3 DNA: TGCGCCAGCAGCTTGGGGGAGTGGTATGGCTACACCTTC.

This clone was found a few times. The chain links TRBV28 to TRBJ2-3, with D possibly TRBD2 on 5 matching bases. Germline V lookup: CDR1 MDHEN, CDR2 SYDVKM. The CDR3 extends over 16 amino acids. The V and J ends lost 3 bases and 5 bases respectively, with 18 bases between them. This CDR3 reads CASSFRGSHKEDTQYF. In DNA form, the CDR3 reads TGTGCCAGCAGTTTTCGAGGGTCCCATAAGGAAGATACGCAGTATTTT.

The chain is built from TRBV19 and TRBJ2-1; 13 nucleotides line up with TRBD2. This CDR3 comprises 14 residues. Germline CDR1 is LNHDA and CDR2 is SQIVND (reference sequence). Germline trimming cut 6 bases from V and 9 bases from J; bases unmatched to any gene: 5. The CDR3: CASSQGLAGLEQFF. The CDR3 DNA is TGTGCCAGTAGCCAGGGACTAGCGGGACTTGAGCAGTTCTTC.

Ten or more counts support this clone. CDR3 DNA: TGCGCCAGCAGCTCAGATAGCCACACCGGGGAGCTGTTTTTT. Amino acid sequence: CASSSDSHTGELFF. The chain combines TRBV5-1 with TRBJ2-2; D remains ambiguous. Trimming took 3 bases from V and 3 from J, leaving 9 bases between them. This CDR3 has 14 amino acids. CDR1 SGHRS and CDR2 YFSETQ come from the germline V gene.

The chain joins TRBV5-4 to TRBJ2-3, with TRBD2 matching 8 bases. CDR1 SGHNT and CDR2 YYREEE come from the germline V gene (reference sequence). Losses at the gene ends were 4 bases for V and 1 base for J; bases not matched to a gene: 5. The CDR3 is 15 amino acids. The CDR3, as DNA: TGTGCCAGCAGCAACCAGCGGGGGCGCACAGATACGCAGTATTTT. As protein: CASSNQRGRTDTQYF.

CDR3 loop: CASRSPDYYGYTF. The DNA of the CDR3 is TGTGCCAGCAGGTCTCCTGACTACTATGGCTACACCTTC. V is TRBV6-5 and J is TRBJ1-2; no definite D call. Germline V gene lookup returns CDR1 MNHEY and CDR2 SVGAGI. This CDR3 spans 13 amino acids. Between the trimmed V and J ends, which lost 6 bases and 3 bases, there was a span of 11 bases.

The chain employs TRBV19 and TRBJ2-5; D unresolved. Germline values: CDR1 LNHDA, CDR2 SQIVND (reference sequence). Trimming took off 3 bases at V and 4 bases at J, with 12 bases between the two ends. CDR3 length: 14 amino acids. For the CDR3, the DNA is TGTGCCAGTAGTATGGGTGACGGCGGAGAGACCCAGTACTTC. Its protein product is CASSMGDGGETQYF.

The V gene is TRBV29-1, the J gene TRBJ2-5; D is uncertain. CDR3 size: 15 residues. V was pared by 3 bases and J by 5 bases, with 19 bases between. Germline V gene data show CDR1 as SQVTM and CDR2 as ANQGSEA. For the CDR3, the DNA is TGCAGCGTTGAGTTTTCCCGCTACAGTGGGGAGACCCAGTACTTC. Translating it yields CSVEFSRYSGETQYF.

At least ten counts were recorded for this clone. This sequence joins TRBV5-4 and TRBJ1-1, with D possibly being TRBD1 (6 bases). CDR1 SGHNT and CDR2 YYREEE come from the germline V gene (reference sequence). V was clipped by 4 bases and J by 5 bases, with 18 bases between them. The CDR3 extends over 15 amino acids. Here the CDR3 DNA reads TGTGCCAGCAGCCAGGGCCAGGGGATGGGTACTGAAGCTTTCTTT. Translated, it gives CASSQGQGMGTEAFF. Variable domain in full (rest from reference TRBV5-4 and TRBJ1-1): ETGVTQSPTHLIKTRGQQVTLRCSSQSGHNTVSWYQQALGQGPQFIFQYYREEENGRGNFPPRFSGLQFPNYSSELNVNALELDDSALYLCASSQGQGMGTEAFFGQGTRLTVV.

This clone came up many times. This chain links TRBV28 with TRBJ2-5, with a weak D call TRBD1 (5 bases). CDR1 and CDR2 from the germline V gene are MDHEN and SYDVKM. The CDR3 consists of 14 residues. The ends were cut back, 2 bases at V and 1 base at J, with 8 bases in the middle. The CDR3 spells CASSLQGGQETQYF. The CDR3 coding sequence is TGTGCCAGCAGTTTACAGGGTGGCCAAGAGACCCAGTACTTC.